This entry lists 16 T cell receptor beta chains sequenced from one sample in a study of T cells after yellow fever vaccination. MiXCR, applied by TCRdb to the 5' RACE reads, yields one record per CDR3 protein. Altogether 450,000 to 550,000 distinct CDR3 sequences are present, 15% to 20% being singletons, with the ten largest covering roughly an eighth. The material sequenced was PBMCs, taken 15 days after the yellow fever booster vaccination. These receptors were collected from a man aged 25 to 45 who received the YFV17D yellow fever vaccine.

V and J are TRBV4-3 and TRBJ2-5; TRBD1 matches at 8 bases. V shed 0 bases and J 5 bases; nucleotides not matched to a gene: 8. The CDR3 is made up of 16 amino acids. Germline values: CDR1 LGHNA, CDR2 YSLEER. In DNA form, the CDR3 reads TGCGCCAGCAGCCAAGAACGTGCAGGGGGCAGGGAGACCCAGTACTTC. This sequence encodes CASSQERAGGRETQYF.

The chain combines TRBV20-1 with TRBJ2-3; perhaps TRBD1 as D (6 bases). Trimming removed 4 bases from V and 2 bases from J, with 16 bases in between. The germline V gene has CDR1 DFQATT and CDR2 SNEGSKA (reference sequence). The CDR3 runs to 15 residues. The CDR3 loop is CSATSSTGTTDTQYF. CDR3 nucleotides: TGCAGTGCTACATCCTCGACAGGCACCACAGATACGCAGTATTTT.

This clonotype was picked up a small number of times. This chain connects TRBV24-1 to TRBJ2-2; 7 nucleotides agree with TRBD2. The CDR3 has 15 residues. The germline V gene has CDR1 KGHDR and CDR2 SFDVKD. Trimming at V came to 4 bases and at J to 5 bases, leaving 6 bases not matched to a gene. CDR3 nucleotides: TGTGCCACCAGTGAAGGCGGGAGTGGGACCGGGGAGCTGTTTTTT. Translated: CATSEGGSGTGELFF.

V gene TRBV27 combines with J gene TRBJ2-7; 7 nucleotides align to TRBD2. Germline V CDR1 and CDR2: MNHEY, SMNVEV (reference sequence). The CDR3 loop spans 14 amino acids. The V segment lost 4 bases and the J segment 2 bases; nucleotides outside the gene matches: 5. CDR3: CASSSQGLTYEQYF. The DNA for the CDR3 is TGTGCCAGCAGTTCCCAGGGACTAACCTACGAGCAGTACTTC.

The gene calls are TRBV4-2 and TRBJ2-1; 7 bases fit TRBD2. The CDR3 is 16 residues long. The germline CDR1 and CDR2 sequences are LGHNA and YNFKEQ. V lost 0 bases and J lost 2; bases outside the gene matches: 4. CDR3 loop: CASSQEPSGTYNEQFF. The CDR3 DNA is TGTGCCAGCAGCCAAGAACCAAGCGGGACCTACAATGAGCAGTTCTTC.

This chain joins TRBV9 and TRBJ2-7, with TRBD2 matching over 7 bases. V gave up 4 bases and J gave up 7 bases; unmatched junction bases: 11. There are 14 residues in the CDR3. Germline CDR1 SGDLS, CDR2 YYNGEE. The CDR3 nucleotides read TGTGCCAGCAGCATGGGACTCCGGGGAGGGGAGCAGTACTTC. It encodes CASSMGLRGGEQYF.

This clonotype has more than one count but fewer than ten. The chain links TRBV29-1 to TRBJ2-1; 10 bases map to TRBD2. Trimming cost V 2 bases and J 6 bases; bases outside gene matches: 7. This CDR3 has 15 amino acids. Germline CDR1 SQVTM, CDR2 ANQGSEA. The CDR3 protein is CSVERSSGRSNEQFF. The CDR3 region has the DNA TGCAGCGTTGAACGGTCTAGCGGGAGAAGCAATGAGCAGTTCTTC.

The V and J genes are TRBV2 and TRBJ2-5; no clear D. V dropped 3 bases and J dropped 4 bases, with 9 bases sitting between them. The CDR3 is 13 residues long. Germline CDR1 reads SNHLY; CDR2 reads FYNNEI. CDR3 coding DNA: TGTGCCAGCAGTGACTCCGAGCTAGAGACCCAGTACTTC. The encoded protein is CASSDSELETQYF.

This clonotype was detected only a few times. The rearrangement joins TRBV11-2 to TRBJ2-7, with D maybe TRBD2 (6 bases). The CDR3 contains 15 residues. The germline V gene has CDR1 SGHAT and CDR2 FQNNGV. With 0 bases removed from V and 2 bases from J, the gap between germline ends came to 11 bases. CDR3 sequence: CASSLDSSVPYEQYF. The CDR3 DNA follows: TGTGCCAGCAGCTTAGATTCTAGCGTCCCCTACGAGCAGTACTTC.

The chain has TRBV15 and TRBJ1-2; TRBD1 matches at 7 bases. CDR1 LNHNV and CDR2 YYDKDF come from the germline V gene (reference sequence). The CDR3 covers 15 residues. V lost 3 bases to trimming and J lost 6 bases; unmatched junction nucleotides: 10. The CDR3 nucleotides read TGTGCCACCAGCAGGGAGGGACAGCGTAGCCATGGCTACACCTTC. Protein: CATSREGQRSHGYTF.

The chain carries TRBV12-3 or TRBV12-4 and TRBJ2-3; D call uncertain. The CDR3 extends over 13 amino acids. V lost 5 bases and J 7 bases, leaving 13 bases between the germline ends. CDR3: CASSTRNAYTQYF. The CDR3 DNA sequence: TGTGCCAGCAGTACTCGTAACGCATATACGCAGTATTTT.

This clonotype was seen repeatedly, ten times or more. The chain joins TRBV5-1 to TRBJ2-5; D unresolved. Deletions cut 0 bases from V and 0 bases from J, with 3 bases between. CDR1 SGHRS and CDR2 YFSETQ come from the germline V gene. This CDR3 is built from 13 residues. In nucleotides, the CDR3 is TGCGCCAGCAGCTTGGGGGACCAAGAGACCCAGTACTTC. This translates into CASSLGDQETQYF.

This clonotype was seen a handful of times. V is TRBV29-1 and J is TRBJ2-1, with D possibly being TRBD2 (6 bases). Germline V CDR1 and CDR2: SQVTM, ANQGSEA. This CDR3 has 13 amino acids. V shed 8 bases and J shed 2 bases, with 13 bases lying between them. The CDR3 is CSCRPSAYNEQFF. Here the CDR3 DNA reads TGCAGCTGTCGCCCTAGCGCCTACAATGAGCAGTTCTTC.

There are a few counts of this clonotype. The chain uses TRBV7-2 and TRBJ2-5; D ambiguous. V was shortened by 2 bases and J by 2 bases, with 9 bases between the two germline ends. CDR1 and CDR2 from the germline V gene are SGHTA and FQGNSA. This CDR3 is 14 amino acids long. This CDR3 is CASSLRWLQETQYF. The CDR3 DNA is TGTGCCAGCAGCTTACGGTGGCTACAAGAGACCCAGTACTTC.

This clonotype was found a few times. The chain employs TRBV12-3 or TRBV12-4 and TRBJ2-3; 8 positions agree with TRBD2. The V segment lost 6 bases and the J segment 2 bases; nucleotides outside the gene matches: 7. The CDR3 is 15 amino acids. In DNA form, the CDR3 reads TGTGCCAGCAGCCGTACTAGCGGAGTCACAGATACGCAGTATTTT. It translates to CASSRTSGVTDTQYF.

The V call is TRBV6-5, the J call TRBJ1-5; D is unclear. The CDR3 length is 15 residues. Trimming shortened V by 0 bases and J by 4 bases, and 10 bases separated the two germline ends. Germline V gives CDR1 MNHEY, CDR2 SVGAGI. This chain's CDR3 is CASSYSSRTNQPQHF. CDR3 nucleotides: TGTGCCAGCAGTTACTCGAGTAGGACGAATCAGCCCCAGCATTTT.